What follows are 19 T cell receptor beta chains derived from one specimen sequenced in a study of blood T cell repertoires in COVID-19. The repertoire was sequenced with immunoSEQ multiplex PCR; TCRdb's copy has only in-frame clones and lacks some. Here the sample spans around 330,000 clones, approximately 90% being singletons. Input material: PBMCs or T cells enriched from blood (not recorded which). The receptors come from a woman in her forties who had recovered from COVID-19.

The CDR3 DNA reads as TGTGCCAGTAGTACTCTGAGCGGGACCTTCAATGAGCAGTTCTTC. It codes for CASSTLSGTFNEQFF. The chain carries TRBV19 and TRBJ2-1; 7 bases agree with TRBD2. V gave up 4 bases and J gave up 6 bases; unmatched junction bases: 9. The CDR3 is 15 residues long. Per germline, CDR1 LNHDA and CDR2 SQIVND (reference sequence).

CDR3 sequence: CASSLGLAGTDTQYF. CDR3 in DNA: TGTGCCAGCAGTCTTGGACTAGCGGGCACAGATACGCAGTATTTT. The rearrangement joins TRBV28 to TRBJ2-3, with TRBD2 matching 10 bases. This CDR3 is 15 amino acids long. In germline, CDR1 is MDHEN, CDR2 SYDVKM. V lost 5 bases, J lost 1 base, and 3 bases stayed unmatched.

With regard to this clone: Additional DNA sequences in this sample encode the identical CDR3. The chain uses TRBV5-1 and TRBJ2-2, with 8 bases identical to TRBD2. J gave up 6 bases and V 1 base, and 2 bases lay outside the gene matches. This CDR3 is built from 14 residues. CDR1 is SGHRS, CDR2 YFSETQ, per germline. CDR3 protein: CASSLTSGAGELFF. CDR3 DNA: TGCGCCAGCAGCTTGACTAGCGGAGCCGGGGAGCTGTTTTTT.

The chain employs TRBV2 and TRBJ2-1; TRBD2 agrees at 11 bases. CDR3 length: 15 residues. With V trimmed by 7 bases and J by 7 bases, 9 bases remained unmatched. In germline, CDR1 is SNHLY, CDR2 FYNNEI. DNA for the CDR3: TGTGCCAGCAAGCGGCTAGCGGGAGGTGATAATGAGCAGTTCTTC. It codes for CASKRLAGGDNEQFF.

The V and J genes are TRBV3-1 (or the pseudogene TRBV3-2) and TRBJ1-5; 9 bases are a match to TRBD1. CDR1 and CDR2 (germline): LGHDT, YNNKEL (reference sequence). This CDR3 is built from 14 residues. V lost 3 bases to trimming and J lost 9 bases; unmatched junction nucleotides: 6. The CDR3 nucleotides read TGTGCCAGCAGCCAGGGGGACAGGGAGGGGCCCCAGCATTTT. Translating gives CASSQGDREGPQHF.

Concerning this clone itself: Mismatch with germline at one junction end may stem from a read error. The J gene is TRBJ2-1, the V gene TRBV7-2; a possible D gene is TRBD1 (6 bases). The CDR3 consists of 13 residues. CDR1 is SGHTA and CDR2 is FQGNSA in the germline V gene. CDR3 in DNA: TGTGCCAGCAGCTTAGCGCGGACAGATGAGCGGTTCTTC. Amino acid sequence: CASSLARTDERFF.

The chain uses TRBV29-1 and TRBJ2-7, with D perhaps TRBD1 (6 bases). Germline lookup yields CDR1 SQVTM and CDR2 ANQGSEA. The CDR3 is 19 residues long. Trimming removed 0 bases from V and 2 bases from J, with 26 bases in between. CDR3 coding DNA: TGCAGCGTTGAAGATCGCTGGGTAGCTCCCACCCAGGGGCCCTACGAGCAGTACTTC. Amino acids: CSVEDRWVAPTQGPYEQYF.

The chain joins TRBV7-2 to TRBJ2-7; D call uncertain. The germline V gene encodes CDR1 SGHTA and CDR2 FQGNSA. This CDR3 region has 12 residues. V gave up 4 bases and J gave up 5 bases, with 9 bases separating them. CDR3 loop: CASSSDGHEQYF. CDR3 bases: TGTGCCAGCAGCTCTGATGGCCACGAGCAGTACTTC.

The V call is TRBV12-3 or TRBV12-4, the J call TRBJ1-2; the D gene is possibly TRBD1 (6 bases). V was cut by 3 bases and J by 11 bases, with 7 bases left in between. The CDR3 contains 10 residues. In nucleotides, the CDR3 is TGTGCCAGCAGTTTCGGACAGTACACCTTC. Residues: CASSFGQYTF.

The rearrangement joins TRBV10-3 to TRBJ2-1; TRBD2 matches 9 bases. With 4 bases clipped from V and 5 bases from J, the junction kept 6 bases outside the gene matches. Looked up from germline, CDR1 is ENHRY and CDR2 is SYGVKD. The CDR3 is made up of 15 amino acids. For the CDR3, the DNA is TGTGCCATCAGTGGGACCTCTAGCGGGAACAATGAGCAGTTCTTC. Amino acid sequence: CAISGTSSGNNEQFF.

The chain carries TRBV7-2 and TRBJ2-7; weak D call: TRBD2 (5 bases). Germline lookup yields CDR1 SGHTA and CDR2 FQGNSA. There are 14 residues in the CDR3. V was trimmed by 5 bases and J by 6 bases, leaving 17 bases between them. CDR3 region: CASSPSVASPEQYF. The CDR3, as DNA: TGTGCCAGCAGCCCCAGTGTGGCTAGCCCCGAGCAGTACTTC. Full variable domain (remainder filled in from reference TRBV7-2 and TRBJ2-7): GAGVSQSPSNKVTEKGKDVELRCDPISGHTALYWYRQSLGQGLEFLIYFQGNSAPDKSGLPSDRFSAERTGGSVSTLTIQRTQQEDSAVYLCASSPSVASPEQYFGPGTRLTVT.

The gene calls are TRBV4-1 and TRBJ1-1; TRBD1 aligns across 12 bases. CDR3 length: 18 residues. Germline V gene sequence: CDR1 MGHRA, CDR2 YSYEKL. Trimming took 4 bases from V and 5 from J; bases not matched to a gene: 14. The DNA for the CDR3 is TGCGCCAGCAGCCCCGGCCGGGACAGGGGGCGGGTAGGGACTGAAGCTTTCTTT. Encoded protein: CASSPGRDRGRVGTEAFF.

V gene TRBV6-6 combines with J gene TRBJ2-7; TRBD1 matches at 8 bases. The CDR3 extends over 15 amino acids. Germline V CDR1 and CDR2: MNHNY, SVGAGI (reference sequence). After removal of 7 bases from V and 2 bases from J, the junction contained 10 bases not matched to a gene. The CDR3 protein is CASTDRGREAYEQYF. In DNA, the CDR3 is TGTGCCAGCACCGACAGGGGCCGAGAAGCCTACGAGCAGTACTTC.

CDR3 residues: CASSVSLDRENGYTF. Written as DNA, the CDR3 is TGTGCCAGCAGCGTATCCTTAGACCGGGAGAACGGCTACACCTTC. The rearrangement joins TRBV9 to TRBJ1-2; D is undetermined. The germline V gene has CDR1 SGDLS and CDR2 YYNGEE. The CDR3 extends over 15 amino acids. V was clipped by 1 base and J by 8 bases, with 18 bases between them.

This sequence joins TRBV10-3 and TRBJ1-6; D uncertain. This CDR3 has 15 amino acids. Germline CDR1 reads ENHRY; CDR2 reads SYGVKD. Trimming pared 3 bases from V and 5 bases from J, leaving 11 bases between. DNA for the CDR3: TGTGCCATCAGTGATGGGCAGGCTAATAATTCACCCCTCCACTTT. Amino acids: CAISDGQANNSPLHF.

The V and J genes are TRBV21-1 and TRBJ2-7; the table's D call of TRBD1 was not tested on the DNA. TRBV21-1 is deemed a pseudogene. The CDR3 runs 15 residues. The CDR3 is CASSGGGDRGHEQYF. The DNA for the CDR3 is TGTGCCAGCAGCGGGGGAGGGGACAGGGGCCACGAGCAGTACTTC.

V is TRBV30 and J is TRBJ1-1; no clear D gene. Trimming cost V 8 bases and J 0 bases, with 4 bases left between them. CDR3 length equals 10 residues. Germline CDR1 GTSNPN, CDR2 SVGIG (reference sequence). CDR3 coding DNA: TGTGCCATCATGAACACTGAAGCTTTCTTT. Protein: CAIMNTEAFF.

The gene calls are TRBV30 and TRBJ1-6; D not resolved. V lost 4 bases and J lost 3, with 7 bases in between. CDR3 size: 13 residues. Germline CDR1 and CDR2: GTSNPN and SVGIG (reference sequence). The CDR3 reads CAWTDYYNSPLHF. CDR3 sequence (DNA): TGTGCCTGGACCGACTACTATAATTCACCCCTCCACTTT.

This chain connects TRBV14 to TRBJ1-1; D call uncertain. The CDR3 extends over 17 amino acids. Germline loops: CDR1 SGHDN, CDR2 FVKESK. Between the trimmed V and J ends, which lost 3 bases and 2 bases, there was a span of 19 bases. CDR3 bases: TGTGCCAGCAGCCATACACAACAGTTCGGACTTAACACTGAAGCTTTCTTT. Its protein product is CASSHTQQFGLNTEAFF.